Each of the 3 T cell receptor beta chains below was sequenced from the same sample in a study of post-analysis software for immune sequencing data. Study-level findings and limits: Patients showed TRBV5-6, TRBV5-1 and TRBV20-1 among several TRBV segments more frequent than in controls.

Unique molecular identifiers were present in the TCR beta cDNA libraries. From the PCR reads, TCRdb called clonotypes with MiXCR, one entry per CDR3 protein. Here the sample spans 350,000 to 500,000 distinct CDR3 sequences, roughly 38% being singletons. For these receptors, no antigen is known. Sequencing input: blood. The receptors originated from a girl aged 2 to 10 with multiple sclerosis.

The rearrangement joins TRBV4-1 to TRBJ1-5; 9 positions match TRBD1. There are 17 residues in the CDR3. CDR1 is MGHRA and CDR2 is YSYEKL in the germline V gene. V lost 4 bases, J lost 5 bases, and 12 bases stayed unmatched. CDR3 in DNA: TGCGCCAGCAGCCGTCCGGGACAGGGAGGTCTCGATCAGCCCCAGCATTTT. This encodes CASSRPGQGGLDQPQHF.

This clonotype was recorded a few times. V gene TRBV20-1 combines with J gene TRBJ2-5, with D hard to call. The CDR3 contains 14 residues. Germline CDR1 is DFQATT and CDR2 is SNEGSKA (reference sequence). The V gene lost 6 bases and the J gene lost 5 bases, with 19 bases spanning the gap. Written as DNA, the CDR3 is TGCAGTGCCATTAACCTAATTGAAACCGAGACCCAGTACTTC. It specifies CSAINLIETETQYF.

V gene TRBV20-1 combines with J gene TRBJ1-5, with D possibly being TRBD1 (5 bases). Germline CDR1 DFQATT, CDR2 SNEGSKA (reference sequence). The CDR3 loop spans 13 amino acids. Trimming pared 4 bases from V and 1 base from J, leaving 8 bases between. CDR3: CSATGKSNQPQHF. DNA of the CDR3: TGCAGTGCTACAGGGAAGAGCAATCAGCCCCAGCATTTT.